A selection of T cell receptor beta chains follows, all from one sample in a study of beta chain features in type 1 diabetes. Sequenced by immunoSEQ multiplex PCR; TCRdb stores in-frame clones only, minus some. Here the sample spans under 950,000 clones, roughly 17% being singletons. Sequenced: naive CD4+ T cells from blood. Receptors were obtained from a woman aged 18-30 years in good health. CDR3s include the opening cysteine and the closing phenylalanine or tryptophan. The order of the fields is CDR3 protein, CDR3 DNA, V gene, D gene, clone size, J gene. The D gene is left open where the match is weak. Only some rows state a clone size, as once, few, many or a class for expanded clones.

cdr3_aa: CASSIRQERANVLTF
cdr3_nt: TGTGCCAGCAGCATAAGACAGGAGAGGGCCAACGTCCTGACTTTC
v_call: TRBV7-2
d_call: -
clone_size: -
j_call: TRBJ2-6

cdr3_aa: CASSPGTVTYEQYF
cdr3_nt: TGTGCCAGCAGCCCTGGGACCGTTACCTACGAGCAGTACTTC
v_call: TRBV28
d_call: -
clone_size: -
j_call: TRBJ2-7

cdr3_aa: CASSQETYTDTQYF
cdr3_nt: TGTGCCAGCAGCCAAGAGACGTACACAGATACGCAGTATTTT
v_call: TRBV4-2
d_call: -
clone_size: few
j_call: TRBJ2-3

cdr3_aa: CASSQEISGYSGYTF
cdr3_nt: TGCGCCAGCAGCCAAGAGATTTCAGGGTATAGTGGCTACACCTTC
v_call: TRBV4-1
d_call: -
clone_size: -
j_call: TRBJ1-2

cdr3_aa: CASSSAGGVARANYGYTF
cdr3_nt: TGTGCCAGCAGTTCAGCAGGAGGGGTTGCTAGGGCTAACTATGGCTACACCTTC
v_call: TRBV27
d_call: -
clone_size: few
j_call: TRBJ1-2

cdr3_aa: CASSFGLAGVEQFF
cdr3_nt: TGTGCCAGCAGCTTTGGACTAGCGGGAGTTGAGCAGTTCTTC
v_call: TRBV7-3
d_call: TRBD2
clone_size: few
j_call: TRBJ2-1

cdr3_aa: CASSSLGTSYGYTF
cdr3_nt: TGTGCCAGCAGCTCGCTGGGGACGTCATATGGCTACACCTTC
v_call: TRBV7-2
d_call: -
clone_size: -
j_call: TRBJ1-2

cdr3_aa: CASSLFAAEETQYF
cdr3_nt: TGTGCCAGCAGCTTATTTGCGGCCGAAGAGACCCAGTACTTC
v_call: TRBV7-6
d_call: -
clone_size: -
j_call: TRBJ2-5

cdr3_aa: CASSPGGTGANVLTF
cdr3_nt: TGTGCCAGCTCACCCGGGGGGACTGGGGCCAACGTCCTGACTTTC
v_call: TRBV18
d_call: TRBD2
clone_size: -
j_call: TRBJ2-6

cdr3_aa: CASSFSSGRGETQYF
cdr3_nt: TGTGCCAGCAGTTTTTCGTCGGGAAGGGGAGAGACCCAGTACTTC
v_call: TRBV27
d_call: -
clone_size: -
j_call: TRBJ2-5

cdr3_aa: CASSRAISSYNEQFF
cdr3_nt: TGCGCCAGCAGTCGGGCGATCAGCTCCTACAATGAGCAGTTCTTC
v_call: TRBV4-3
d_call: -
clone_size: -
j_call: TRBJ2-1

cdr3_aa: CASSPPAGRASYNEQFF
cdr3_nt: TGTGCCAGCAGCCCCCCTGCTGGCAGGGCCTCATACAATGAGCAGTTCTTC
v_call: TRBV28
d_call: -
clone_size: -
j_call: TRBJ2-1

cdr3_aa: CASSPQGNEKLFF
cdr3_nt: TGTGCCAGCAGCCCACAGGGAAATGAAAAACTGTTTTTT
v_call: TRBV7-9
d_call: -
clone_size: few
j_call: TRBJ1-4

cdr3_aa: CASTELAGGGEQFF
cdr3_nt: TGTGCCAGCACAGAATTAGCGGGAGGGGGTGAGCAGTTCTTC
v_call: TRBV11-2
d_call: TRBD2
clone_size: -
j_call: TRBJ2-1

cdr3_aa: CASSQEGSGRGDEQFF
cdr3_nt: TGCGCCAGCAGCCAAGAGGGTAGCGGGAGAGGTGATGAGCAGTTCTTC
v_call: TRBV4-3
d_call: TRBD2
clone_size: -
j_call: TRBJ2-1

cdr3_aa: CASSSSGDSNEQFF
cdr3_nt: TGTGCCAGCAGCTCAAGCGGGGACTCCAATGAGCAGTTCTTC
v_call: TRBV7-3
d_call: TRBD2
clone_size: few
j_call: TRBJ2-1

cdr3_aa: CASSQDPETGIATNEKLFF
cdr3_nt: TGCGCCAGCAGCCAAGATCCCGAAACAGGGATCGCAACTAATGAAAAACTGTTTTTT
v_call: TRBV4-3
d_call: -
clone_size: -
j_call: TRBJ1-4

cdr3_aa: CASKKTEQETQYF
cdr3_nt: TGTGCCAGCAAGAAGACAGAGCAAGAGACCCAGTACTTC
v_call: TRBV6-1
d_call: -
clone_size: few
j_call: TRBJ2-5